The clone carrying this T cell receptor (beta chain) has a handful of counts. Its antigen is currently unknown. V trimming: 8 bases; J trimming: 5 bases; junction bases outside the gene matches: 5. CDR1 and CDR2 (germline): PRHDT, FYEKMQ (reference sequence). This CDR3 region has 13 residues. The data originate from a study of cytomegalovirus exposure and HLA in healthy donors. Study results and limitations: In a later analysis, specific HLA alleles were associated with 15,000 to 20,000 TCR beta sequences at a 0.05 false discovery rate. Rates of TCR association differed by HLA locus in a later analysis, with DRB1 highest and HLA-C lowest. In vitro experiments confirmed that three CMV-associated chains were specific for CMV antigens.

It was healthy bone marrow donors who served as donors. PCR was performed using 60 Vbeta and 13 Jbeta primers. This table comes from immunoSEQ multiplex PCR, and its TCRdb copy is limited to in-frame clones, with some not included. The sample gives some 140,000 clones, roughly 9.6% of which show up once; roughly 6.4% is in the top ten. The sample consisted of PBMCs. This TCR was recovered from a woman aged 40-49 years in good health and CMV-seropositive. This chain uses TRBV13 with TRBJ2-4; 8 positions agree with TRBD2. The CDR3, as DNA: TGTGCCAGCGCCCGGGGGGGGGAAAACATTCAGTACTTC. As protein: CASARGGENIQYF.